Sequencing of this T cell receptor beta chain was carried out in a study of blood T cell repertoires in COVID-19. Study details: From T cells, B-cell-depleted T cells, or PBMCs came the material, which was cDNA or gDNA.

Methods used by the authors: Amplification from reference gene primers served as the basis for estimated nucleated cell counts. Only in-frame clones appear in the TCRdb table, and some are missing; sequencing was by immunoSEQ multiplex PCR. Clone size and V and J calls were adopted from that table, with D and trimming inferred from the DNA. The repertoire holds 27,000 or so clones, about 80% seen once, with 25% in the top ten. The CDR3 length is 12 residues. Trimming removed 3 bases from V and 2 bases from J, with 4 bases in between. Germline CDR1 reads KGHSH; CDR2 reads LQKENI. The clonotype was recovered from a man in his 70s with active COVID-19. Specimen: peripheral blood. The rearrangement uses TRBV18 and TRBJ1-1; D is uncertain. CDR3 DNA sequence: TGTGCCAGCTCACCTTTAAACACTGAAGCTTTCTTT. Translated: CASSPLNTEAFF.